The source of this T cell receptor beta chain is a study of T cells in Graves' hyperthyroidism and ophthalmopathy. CDR1 is DFQATT and CDR2 is SNEGSKA in the germline V gene (reference sequence). V gave up 6 bases and J gave up 0 bases; unmatched junction bases: 9. The CDR3 length is 15 residues. Researchers amplified the TCR beta CDR3 regions from RNA transcripts. Primed by the HTBI set, a first-round RT-PCR was run on the TCR CDR3. TCRdb re-derived calls from the multiplex PCR reads in MiXCR, one entry per CDR3 protein. The sample yields approximately 530,000 distinct CDR3 sequences, roughly a sixth seen once. The PBMCs were sourced from fresh peripheral blood (around 10 ml).

V gene TRBV20-1 combines with J gene TRBJ2-5; 8 bases fit TRBD1. Input material: blood. The receptor was isolated from a woman between 18 and 29 years old with Graves' hyperthyroidism. CDR3 in DNA: TGCAGTGCCCCCGGGACAGGCTGGTACCAAGAGACCCAGTACTTC. Translated, it gives CSAPGTGWYQETQYF.